This T cell receptor (beta chain) was identified during a study of blood T cell repertoires in COVID-19. Study background: COVID-19 samples from acute and convalescent phases originated in the United States, Italy and Spain. T cells, B-cell-depleted T cells, or PBMCs supplied cDNA or gDNA.

As handled by the study authors: Using reference gene primer amplification, nucleated cell counts were estimated. The repertoire was sequenced with immunoSEQ multiplex PCR; TCRdb's copy has only in-frame clones and lacks some. V and J calls and clone size are copied from that table; D and trimming were computed from the DNA. The profile shows roughly 50,000 clones, over 75% of them singletons. The specimen sequenced was peripheral blood. This sequence originates from a woman aged 55-75 years with acute or convalescent COVID-19.

CDR3 loop: CASSGSVTEAFF. The CDR3 DNA reads as TGTGCCAGCAGCGGGTCCGTCACTGAAGCTTTCTTT. The chain employs TRBV2 and TRBJ1-1; D not certain. Trimming removed 6 bases at V and 4 bases at J, with 9 bases between. From germline, CDR1 is SNHLY and CDR2 FYNNEI. This CDR3 region has 12 residues.